This T cell receptor beta chain is from a study of cytotoxic CD8 clonotypes in ibrutinib-treated CLL (dated by TCRdb to about 2021). Background for the entire study: In this cohort, more than 14 patients were treatment-naive and roughly ten were relapsed/refractory, while fewer than 18 had unmutated IGHV. Partial responses were observed in 24 patients and complete responses in 2; after a median follow-up of 68 months, remission was maintained in roughly 14 patients and progression was observed in approximately 12. Samples at response were collected after a median of about 13 months of treatment, with a range of roughly 6 to 36 months. Samples averaged approximately 250,000 productive templates and around 91,000 productive rearrangements. Of the 86 people in the trial, approximately 26 had longitudinal samples available. Cryopreserved peripheral blood mononuclear cells were collected before treatment, at response, and at either disease progression or sustained remission. All remission and progressive disease samples were collected while patients were still receiving ibrutinib. General study outcomes and caveats: Public clonotypes were rare and either shrank or stayed stable during treatment, and the rise in clonality at ibrutinib response reflected expansion of private clonotypes. Lymph node repertoires were not examined, and the timing of sampling was not matched between patients in sustained remission and those whose disease progressed. At ibrutinib response clonality went up, during sustained remission it held steady, and at progression it dropped back toward baseline. Baseline clonality was found to be higher than that of age-matched healthy donors and was strongly correlated with circulating CD8+ T-cell counts.

From the cysteine through the phenylalanine, the CDR3 covers 13 amino acids. Only the CDR3 DNA stays, 39 bases, in frame from base 1. The germline V gene sets CDR1 to KGHSH and CDR2 to LQKENI. At the junction V is shortened by 5 bases and J by 11 bases, with 18 bases in between. The goal of deep resolution MiSeq sequencing was a depth between 1 in 1 million and 1 in 200,000 T cells, and coverage averaged 10x per clonotype. TCR beta libraries were generated with the immunoSEQ hsTCRB Kit. The original methods were these. The data were analyzed with ImmunoSEQ Analyzer and ImmunoSEQ Data Assistant, and V, D and J gene assignments followed IMGT definitions. Clonality was computed as one minus normalized Shannon entropy of productive rearrangement frequencies, ranging from 0 to 1. Only overrepresented clonotypes making up at least 0.05% of the repertoire of each patient were included in the public clonotype analysis. Roughly 13 age-matched healthy donor repertoires from immuneACCESS served as clonality controls. The source is immuneACCESS, and TCRdb retained only in-frame sequences with V and J called. Part of the clones is not carried over; for the studies checked, unresolved V genes explain less than half of this, and the remainder is unexplained. V and J calls and clone size are copied from that table; D and trimming were computed from the DNA. Recorded for this sample are 57,000 or so clones; about 54% of them occurred a single time. Clones ranked in the top ten supply 20% to 30% of the sample.

This clone occurred a few times. It lacks a known antigen. The input lacks base qualities; no much larger clone sits a single base away. Sample time point, as interpreted from the label and publication: progressive disease on ibrutinib. Around 1.8 micrograms of genomic DNA were extracted from cryopreserved PBMCs for TCR beta library preparation. Longitudinal blood samples from CLL patients on ibrutinib monotherapy underwent high-throughput TCR beta sequencing. The patients took part in an open-label, single-center phase 2 trial of ibrutinib monotherapy. The chain couples TRBV18 to TRBJ1-1, with an unclear D gene assignment. This receptor was taken from a human donor with chronic lymphocytic leukemia. Sequences were derived from PBMCs, sampled at disease progression, from a patient treated with ibrutinib. This receptor has the CDR3 CASSSITAQGAFF. The nucleotide sequence is TGTGCCAGCTCATCTATCACAGCCCAAGGGGCTTTCTTT.